The T cell receptor beta chain under discussion was sequenced for a study of shared clonotypes between healthy human individuals. Study-wide points: Clonotypes that were shared across a handful of donors made up around 5.5% of naive CD4 clonotypes.

On this clone: Its target is not known.

Germline loops: CDR1 SGHAT, CDR2 FQNNGV. CDR3 length: 14 residues. The trim removed 3 bases at V and 4 bases at J, leaving 6 bases unmatched. The sorted-subset replicate PCRs were given around 200 ng DNA, which is approximately 30,000 T cell genomes. The assay was immunoSEQ multiplex PCR, and TCRdb's table has in-frame clones only and misses some. The data hold about 960,000 clones, with around 80% observed a single time. The origin of this receptor is a man between 18 and 29 years old in good health. Sequencing used memory CD4+ T cells sorted from blood. Sample subset: CD45RA-negative fraction. The rearrangement uses TRBV11-2 and TRBJ2-7; 7 positions match TRBD1. In nucleotides, the CDR3 is TGTGCCAGCAGCTTTAACAGGGGCACATACGAGCAGTACTTC. This gives the protein CASSFNRGTYEQYF.